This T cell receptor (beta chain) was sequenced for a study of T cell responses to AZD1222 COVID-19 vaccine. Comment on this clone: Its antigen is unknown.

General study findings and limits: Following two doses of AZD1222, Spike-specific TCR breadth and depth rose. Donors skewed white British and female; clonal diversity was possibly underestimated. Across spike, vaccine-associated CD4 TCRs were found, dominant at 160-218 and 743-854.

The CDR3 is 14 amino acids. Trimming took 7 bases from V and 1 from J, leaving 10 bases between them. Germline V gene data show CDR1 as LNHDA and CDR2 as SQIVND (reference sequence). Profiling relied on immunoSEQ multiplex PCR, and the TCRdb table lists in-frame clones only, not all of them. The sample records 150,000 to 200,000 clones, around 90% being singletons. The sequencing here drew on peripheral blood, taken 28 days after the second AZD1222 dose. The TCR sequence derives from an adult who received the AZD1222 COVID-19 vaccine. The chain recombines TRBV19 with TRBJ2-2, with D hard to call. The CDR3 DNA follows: TGTGCCAGTAAACTGTCGGAGAACACCGGGGAGCTGTTTTTT. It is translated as CASKLSENTGELFF.